A selection of T cell receptor beta chains follows, all from one sample in a study of long-term antiretroviral therapy in people with HIV. Clones were read by immunoSEQ multiplex PCR, and TCRdb kept only the in-frame ones, dropping some. Among about 27,000 clones listed, roughly 85% were seen once. This specimen was unsorted PBMCs, taken 2.3 years after starting antiretroviral therapy. The receptor set was obtained from a man in his forties with HIV. Both conserved end residues are part of each CDR3. Fields, in order: V gene, J gene, D gene, clone size, CDR3 protein, CDR3 DNA. The D gene is left open where the match is weak. Clone sizes are given selectively: once, few, many, or a class where the clone is expanded.

>TRBV4-1|TRBJ1-1|NA|NA
CASSQETLGTNTEAFF
TGCGCCAGCAGCCAAGAAACTCTGGGTACGAACACTGAAGCTTTCTTT
>TRBV5-1|TRBJ2-7|TRBD1|NA
CASSLDRQGPHEQYF
TGCGCCAGCAGCTTGGATAGACAGGGCCCCCACGAGCAGTACTTC
>TRBV30|TRBJ1-5|NA|NA
CAWSAESNQPQHF
TGTGCCTGGAGTGCCGAGAGCAATCAGCCCCAGCATTTT
>TRBV7-3|TRBJ2-1|NA|NA
CASSLRVSLTGYNEQFF
TGTGCCAGCAGCTTAAGAGTTAGTTTAACGGGTTACAATGAGCAGTTCTTC
>TRBV11-2|TRBJ1-1|NA|NA
CASSSEGAEAFF
TGTGCCAGCAGCTCAGAGGGAGCTGAAGCTTTCTTT
>TRBV10-3|TRBJ2-1|NA|NA
CAISEKPYNEQFF
TGTGCCATCAGTGAGAAACCCTACAATGAGCAGTTCTTC
>TRBV5-4|TRBJ2-7|TRBD2|NA
CASSVTSGPQEQYF
TGTGCCAGCAGCGTAACTAGCGGCCCCCAAGAGCAGTACTTC
>TRBV4-1|TRBJ2-7|TRBD2|NA
CASSQELQSGGLALSYEQYF
TGCGCCAGCAGCCAAGAACTCCAGTCAGGGGGACTAGCGCTTTCCTACGAGCAGTACTTC
>TRBV7-3|TRBJ2-1|TRBD2|NA
CASSRTSGVPNEQFF
TGTGCCAGCAGCAGAACTAGCGGGGTACCGAATGAGCAGTTCTTC
>TRBV5-1|TRBJ1-1|NA|once
CASSPNGDAAGTEAFF
TGCGCCAGCAGCCCTAACGGGGATGCTGCGGGGACTGAAGCTTTCTTT
>TRBV30|TRBJ2-1|NA|NA
CAWRGEDPYNEQFF
TGTGCCTGGAGGGGTGAGGACCCCTACAATGAGCAGTTCTTC
>TRBV18|TRBJ1-2|TRBD1|NA
CASSRTGWEATYGYTF
TGTGCCAGCTCCAGGACAGGGTGGGAGGCGACCTATGGCTACACCTTC
>TRBV30|TRBJ2-1|TRBD1|NA
CALLRQGSYNEQFF
TGTGCCCTCCTTCGACAGGGTTCCTACAATGAGCAGTTCTTC
>TRBV5-5|TRBJ2-7|NA|NA
CASSWGRAGPTYEQYF
TGTGCCAGCAGCTGGGGGCGGGCGGGGCCGACCTACGAGCAGTACTTC
>TRBV5-4|TRBJ2-5|NA|NA
CASSFSPQETQYF
TGTGCCAGCAGCTTTTCCCCCCAAGAGACCCAGTACTTC
>TRBV6-1|TRBJ2-2|TRBD2|NA
CAASLGGGGTGELFF
TGTGCCGCAAGCCTCGGGGGGGGAGGTACCGGGGAGCTGTTTTTT
>TRBV7-6|TRBJ1-1|NA|NA
CASSLDLQVAFF
TGTGCCAGCAGCTTAGACCTCCAGGTAGCTTTCTTT
>TRBV6-5|TRBJ2-1|NA|NA
CASSYSTSPYNEQFF
TGTGCCAGCAGTTACTCTACATCACCCTACAATGAGCAGTTCTTC
>TRBV7-9|TRBJ2-3|TRBD2|NA
CASSFRTSGGFDTQYF
TGTGCCAGCAGCTTCCGGACTAGCGGGGGTTTTGATACGCAGTATTTT
>TRBV7-9|TRBJ2-7|TRBD1|NA
CASSLDGTGGWYEQYF
TGTGCCAGCAGCTTAGACGGGACAGGGGGTTGGTACGAGCAGTACTTC
>TRBV27|TRBJ2-5|NA|NA
CASRGLETQYF
TGTGCCAGCAGGGGTCTCGAGACCCAGTACTTC
>TRBV5-1|TRBJ2-7|NA|NA
CASSLGAGTEAREQYF
TGCGCCAGCAGCTTGGGGGCCGGGACGGAGGCGAGGGAGCAGTACTTC
>TRBV2|TRBJ1-5|TRBD1|NA
CASIKGTGGMGQPQHF
TGTGCCAGCATAAAGGGGACAGGGGGTATGGGGCAGCCCCAGCATTTT
>TRBV4-1|TRBJ2-3|NA|NA
CASSYLVGSGTDTQYF
TGCGCCAGCAGCTATCTCGTGGGGTCCGGCACAGATACGCAGTATTTT
>TRBV5-1|TRBJ2-3|NA|NA
CASSFGVSWADTQYF
TGCGCCAGCAGCTTCGGCGTGAGCTGGGCAGATACGCAGTATTTT
>TRBV5-1|TRBJ2-3|NA|NA
CASSEAEVADTQYF
TGCGCCAGCAGTGAGGCCGAGGTCGCAGATACGCAGTATTTT
>TRBV19|TRBJ1-2|TRBD1|NA
CASSKVGQTDSYGYTF
TGTGCCAGTTCAAAGGTGGGACAGACTGATTCCTATGGCTACACCTTC
>TRBV19|TRBJ1-4|NA|NA
CASRDPGQLATNEKLFF
TGTGCCAGTAGAGATCCGGGACAACTCGCAACTAATGAAAAACTGTTTTTT
>TRBV7-8|TRBJ1-5|TRBD1|NA
CASSGTGGLYSNQPQHF
TGTGCCAGCAGCGGCACAGGGGGCCTTTATAGCAATCAGCCCCAGCATTTT
>TRBV2|TRBJ1-6|NA|few
CASCTGTLSKSRNSPLHF
TGTGCCAGCTGCACCGGGACGCTATCAAAGTCAAGGAATTCACCCCTCCACTTT
>TRBV27|TRBJ2-2|TRBD1|few
CASSPRYPGQGTGELFF
TGTGCCAGCAGTCCCCGGTATCCAGGACAGGGAACCGGGGAGCTGTTTTTT
>TRBV9|TRBJ1-2|NA|NA
CASSVGANGYTF
TGTGCCAGCAGCGTTGGGGCCAATGGCTACACCTTC
>TRBV6-6|TRBJ1-3|NA|NA
CASSYSLGGDTIYF
TGTGCCAGCAGTTACTCGTTGGGGGGAGACACCATATATTTT
>TRBV7-9|TRBJ1-2|NA|NA
CASSLGSDIWNYGYTF
TGTGCCAGCAGCTTGGGGTCGGACATATGGAACTATGGCTACACCTTC
>TRBV19|TRBJ2-1|NA|NA
CASSVTAAYNEQFF
TGTGCCAGTAGTGTCACCGCGGCCTACAATGAGCAGTTCTTC
>TRBV6-6|TRBJ1-1|NA|NA
CASSNNNRRLNTEAFF
TGTGCCAGCAGTAACAACAACAGGCGACTGAACACTGAAGCTTTCTTT
>TRBV6-6|TRBJ1-1|NA|once
CASSSLGGSARAAFF
TGTGCCAGCAGTTCCCTCGGGGGCAGTGCCCGTGCCGCTTTCTTT
>TRBV6-6|TRBJ2-5|TRBD1|NA
CASSYSEGQGEETQYF
TGTGCCAGCAGTTACTCCGAAGGACAGGGGGAAGAGACCCAGTACTTC
>TRBV5-1|TRBJ2-7|TRBD1|NA
CASSYQIGGQTYEQYF
TGCGCCAGCAGCTACCAAATAGGGGGCCAGACCTACGAGCAGTACTTC
>TRBV4-1|TRBJ2-1|TRBD1|NA
CASSQVYGTGGNEQFF
TGCGCCAGCAGCCAAGTCTACGGGACAGGGGGCAATGAGCAGTTCTTC
>TRBV5-1|TRBJ1-1|TRBD1|NA
CASSPTGGSTEAFF
TGCGCCAGCAGCCCCACAGGGGGTAGTACTGAAGCTTTCTTT
>TRBV7-9|TRBJ2-3|NA|NA
CASSWSTEGTDTQYF
TGTGCCAGCAGCTGGTCGACGGAGGGCACAGATACGCAGTATTTT
>TRBV6-5|TRBJ1-4|NA|NA
CASSYSGGIGEKLFF
TGTGCCAGCAGTTACTCGGGGGGGATTGGCGAAAAACTGTTTTTT
>TRBV18|TRBJ2-1|NA|NA
CASSPFGTEYNEQFF
TGTGCCAGCTCACCATTTGGAACAGAGTACAATGAGCAGTTCTTC
>TRBV5-1|TRBJ2-3|TRBD2|NA
CASSRWGSGRPDTQYF
TGCGCCAGCAGCCGTTGGGGTAGCGGGAGGCCAGATACGCAGTATTTT
>TRBV7-9|TRBJ2-2|NA|NA
CASSSTGELFF
TGTGCCAGCAGCTCCACCGGGGAGCTGTTTTTT
>TRBV7-8|TRBJ2-7|NA|NA
CASSLGDIGEQYF
TGTGCCAGCAGCTTAGGGGACATAGGCGAGCAGTACTTC
>TRBV5-1|TRBJ2-2|NA|NA
CASSLGTANTGELFF
TGCGCCAGCAGCTTGGGGACGGCTAACACCGGGGAGCTGTTTTTT
>TRBV5-1|TRBJ1-2|TRBD1|NA
CASSPGTGNYGYTF
TGCGCCAGCAGTCCCGGGACAGGGAACTATGGCTACACCTTC
>TRBV5-1|TRBJ2-7|TRBD1|NA
CASSSGQGPIYEQYF
TGCGCCAGCAGCTCGGGACAGGGCCCGATATACGAGCAGTACTTC
>TRBV7-6|TRBJ2-7|NA|NA
CASSPGKGLAYEQYF
TGTGCCAGCAGCCCCGGCAAAGGCCTTGCCTACGAGCAGTACTTC
>TRBV6-6|TRBJ2-2|TRBD1|NA
CASSYSPGQGTGELFF
TGTGCCAGCAGTTACTCTCCGGGACAGGGGACCGGGGAGCTGTTTTTT
>TRBV6-5|TRBJ2-7|NA|NA
CASSQAGSLEQYF
TGTGCCAGCAGTCAGGCCGGCTCCCTCGAGCAGTACTTC